Shown below are 16 T cell receptor beta chains from a single sample sequenced in a study of blood T cell repertoires in COVID-19. Clones were read by immunoSEQ multiplex PCR, and TCRdb kept only the in-frame ones, dropping some. The profile shows around 60,000 clones, 70% to 90% of them singletons. Sequencing was performed on peripheral blood. Receptors originate from a man in his forties or fifties with active COVID-19.

This chain joins TRBV7-8 and TRBJ1-5, with TRBD1 matching over 11 bases. V lost 5 bases to trimming and J lost 2 bases; unmatched junction nucleotides: 14. CDR1 and CDR2 from the germline V gene are SGHVS and FQNEAQ. The CDR3 is made up of 19 amino acids. The CDR3 coding sequence is TGTGCCAGCAGCCCAGGATACGGGACAGGGGGGTATGGCAATCAGCCCCAGCATTTT. Amino acids: CASSPGYGTGGYGNQPQHF.

The chain uses TRBV10-3 and TRBJ2-1; weak D call: TRBD1 (5 bases). Germline V CDR1 and CDR2: ENHRY, SYGVKD. V lost 2 bases, J lost 4 bases, and 6 bases lay in between. The CDR3 has 13 amino acids. The chain's CDR3 is CAISEGAYNEQFF. In DNA form, the CDR3 reads TGTGCCATCAGTGAGGGGGCTTACAATGAGCAGTTCTTC.

The chain employs TRBV6-2 or TRBV6-3 and TRBJ1-6, with 8 nucleotides matching TRBD1. The junction had 9 bases not matched to a gene; V was cut back by 6 bases and J by 8 bases. Germline loops: CDR1 MNHEY, CDR2 SVGEGT. CDR3 length: 15 residues. CDR3 in DNA: TGTGCCAGCAGCGACAGGGGAGGCAGGGATTCACCCCTCCACTTT. Translated: CASSDRGGRDSPLHF.

The chain uses TRBV6-5 and TRBJ1-2; D is uncertain. The V end lost 5 bases, the J end lost 4 bases, and 17 bases lay between the germline ends. The CDR3 totals 15 residues. Germline CDR1 is MNHEY and CDR2 is SVGAGI. The CDR3 loop reads CASSPRERKSYGYTF. CDR3 bases: TGTGCCAGCAGTCCCCGGGAGAGGAAGAGCTATGGCTACACCTTC.

The chain recombines TRBV7-2 with TRBJ2-1, with 9 bases matching TRBD2. J was trimmed by 7 bases and V by 5 bases; bases with no gene match: 15. The CDR3 sequence is 17 residues long. Germline CDR1 is SGHTA and CDR2 is FQGNSA. CDR3 bases: TGTGCCAGCAGCAAAAGAACTAGCGGGTTCGTAGGGAATGAGCAGTTCTTC. It encodes CASSKRTSGFVGNEQFF.

The V call is TRBV5-4, the J call TRBJ1-2; 8 nucleotides agree with TRBD1. V gave up 5 bases and J gave up 5 bases; unmatched junction bases: 5. CDR1 and CDR2 (germline): SGHNT, YYREEE (reference sequence). CDR3 size: 13 residues. The CDR3 protein is CASRATGEYGYTF. For the CDR3, the DNA is TGTGCCAGCAGGGCGACAGGGGAATATGGCTACACCTTC.

V and J are TRBV18 and TRBJ1-6; a possible D gene is TRBD1 (5 bases). Deletions cut 2 bases from V and 15 bases from J, with 17 bases between. Per the germline V gene, CDR1 is KGHSH and CDR2 is LQKENI. CDR3 length: 14 residues. CDR3 nucleotide sequence: TGTGCCAGCTCACCAACGGAGCTCCGGGGGAACCTCCACTTT. The encoded protein is CASSPTELRGNLHF.

This sequence joins TRBV28 and TRBJ2-3; D ambiguous. Germline lookup yields CDR1 MDHEN and CDR2 SYDVKM. The CDR3 has 18 amino acids. V gave up 5 bases and J gave up 0 bases, with 21 bases separating them. The CDR3 bases are TGTGCCAGCAGTCCCACTGTAATCCCCCCTCTAAGCACAGATACGCAGTATTTT. It translates to CASSPTVIPPLSTDTQYF.

The chain carries TRBV7-9 and TRBJ2-5, with 7 positions matching TRBD1. CDR1 and CDR2 from the germline V gene are SEHNR and FQNEAQ (reference sequence). This CDR3 contains 14 residues. V was pared by 3 bases and J by 1 base, with 2 bases of the junction left unmatched. This CDR3 reads CASSFDRAQETQYF. DNA for the CDR3: TGTGCCAGCAGCTTCGACAGGGCCCAAGAGACCCAGTACTTC.

The chain has TRBV6-2 or TRBV6-3 and TRBJ2-1; 7 bases agree with TRBD2. Germline CDR1 MNHEY, CDR2 SVGEGT. The V segment lost 5 bases and the J segment 6 bases; nucleotides outside the gene matches: 7. This CDR3 has 14 residues. For the CDR3, the DNA is TGTGCCAGCAGTATACCGCGGGGGTCCAATGAGCAGTTCTTC. Encoded protein: CASSIPRGSNEQFF.

This clone was seen only a few times. In nucleotides, the CDR3 is TGTGCCAGCAGTCCTGGTCTGTCCCAGGGTAGGGGCACAGATACGCAGTATTTT. Amino acid sequence: CASSPGLSQGRGTDTQYF. The chain combines TRBV3-1 (or the pseudogene TRBV3-2) with TRBJ2-3; maybe TRBD1 (5 bases). Per germline, CDR1 LGHDT and CDR2 YNNKEL (reference sequence). The CDR3 totals 18 residues. Deletions cut 6 bases from V and 1 base from J, with 23 bases between.

The rearrangement joins TRBV5-4 to TRBJ2-5; TRBD2 aligns across 12 bases. Germline V gene data show CDR1 as SGHNT and CDR2 as YYREEE (reference sequence). This CDR3 has 16 amino acids. V shed 0 bases, J shed 4 bases, and the junction held 4 bases outside the gene matches. The DNA for the CDR3 is TGTGCCAGCAGCTTGGCCCTAGCGGGGGGGCCAGAGACCCAGTACTTC. This gives the protein CASSLALAGGPETQYF. Full variable domain (outside the CDR3, taken from reference TRBV5-4 and TRBJ2-5): ETGVTQSPTHLIKTRGQQVTLRCSSQSGHNTVSWYQQALGQGPQFIFQYYREEENGRGNFPPRFSGLQFPNYSSELNVNALELDDSALYLCASSLALAGGPETQYFGPGTRLLVL.

This clone was seen more than once but under ten times. This chain links TRBV5-1 with TRBJ2-2, with unresolved D. The V gene lost 2 bases and the J gene lost 4 bases, with 6 bases spanning the gap. This CDR3 has 13 residues. Per germline, CDR1 SGHRS and CDR2 YFSETQ. The CDR3 region is CASSLTVTGELFF. CDR3 coding DNA: TGCGCCAGCAGCTTAACTGTCACCGGGGAGCTGTTTTTT.

The chain joins TRBV15 to TRBJ2-5; TRBD2 agrees at 8 bases. This CDR3 has 17 residues. Germline V gene lookup returns CDR1 LNHNV and CDR2 YYDKDF (reference sequence). Unmatched junction bases numbered 9, after V lost 0 bases and J lost 3 bases. CDR3 sequence: CATSRDYPGGGKETQYF. CDR3 nucleotides: TGTGCCACCAGCAGAGATTACCCCGGGGGGGGAAAAGAGACCCAGTACTTC.

V gene TRBV4-1 combines with J gene TRBJ2-7; 9 nucleotides match TRBD1. Germline V gene sequence: CDR1 MGHRA, CDR2 YSYEKL. The CDR3 length is 17 residues. Germline trimming cut 4 bases from V and 4 bases from J; bases unmatched to any gene: 14. The CDR3, as DNA: TGCGCCAGCAGCCCGGACGTAACCGGGACAGGGAGGTACGAGCAGTACTTC. Translating gives CASSPDVTGTGRYEQYF.

The CDR3 DNA follows: TGTGCCAGCAGTTGGAGGCCATCTCACAATCAGCCCCAGCATTTT. It specifies CASSWRPSHNQPQHF. The chain recombines TRBV27 with TRBJ1-5; no firm D call. In germline, CDR1 is MNHEY, CDR2 SMNVEV (reference sequence). This CDR3 is built from 15 residues. V lost 4 bases, J lost 3 bases, and 13 bases lay in between.